This TCR beta chain was obtained from a study of T cell responses to AZD1222 COVID-19 vaccine. General study findings and limits: Epitopes outside B.1.351 and B.1.1.7 mutated regions reportedly drew nearly half of spike TCRs. The donor cohort was predominantly white British with a female majority, and clonal diversity may have been underestimated. Recipients of two AZD1222 doses showed rising Spike-specific TCR breadth and depth.

Points on this clone: The antigen is undetermined.

Some clones are missing from TCRdb's copy, which holds only in-frame ones; the method was immunoSEQ multiplex PCR. The sample has more than 150,000 clones; 85% to 90% are singletons. Per germline, CDR1 SGHTA and CDR2 FQGNSA. Trimming took 3 bases from V and 5 from J; bases not matched to a gene: 0. This CDR3 comprises 14 residues. The chain employs TRBV7-2 and TRBJ1-6; TRBD1 agrees at 8 bases. This receptor was obtained from an adult who received the AZD1222 COVID-19 vaccine. This sample comprised peripheral blood, obtained 28 days after the second AZD1222 dose. CDR3 in amino acids: CASSFRGHNSPLHF. The CDR3 DNA is TGTGCCAGCAGCTTCAGGGGGCATAATTCACCCCTCCACTTT. The whole variable domain, remainder taken from reference TRBV7-2 and TRBJ1-6, is GAGVSQSPSNKVTEKGKDVELRCDPISGHTALYWYRQSLGQGLEFLIYFQGNSAPDKSGLPSDRFSAERTGGSVSTLTIQRTQQEDSAVYLCASSFRGHNSPLHFGNGTRLTVT.